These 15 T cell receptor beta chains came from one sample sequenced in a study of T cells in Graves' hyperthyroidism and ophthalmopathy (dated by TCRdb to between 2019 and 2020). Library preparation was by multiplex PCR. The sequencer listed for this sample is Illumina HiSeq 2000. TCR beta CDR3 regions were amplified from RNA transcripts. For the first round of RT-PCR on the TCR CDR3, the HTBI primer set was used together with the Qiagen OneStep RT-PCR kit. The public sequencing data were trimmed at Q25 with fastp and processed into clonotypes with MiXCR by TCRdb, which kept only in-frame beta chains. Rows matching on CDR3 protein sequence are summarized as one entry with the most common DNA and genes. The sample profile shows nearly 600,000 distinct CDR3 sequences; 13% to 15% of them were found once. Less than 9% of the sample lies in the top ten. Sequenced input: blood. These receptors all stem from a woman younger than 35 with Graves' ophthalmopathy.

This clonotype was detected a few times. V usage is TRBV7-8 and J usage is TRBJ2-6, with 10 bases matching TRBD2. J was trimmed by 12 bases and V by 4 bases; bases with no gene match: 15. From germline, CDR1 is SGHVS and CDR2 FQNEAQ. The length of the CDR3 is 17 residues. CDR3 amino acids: CASSSDSSGSQSGVLTF. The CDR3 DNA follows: TGTGCCAGCAGCTCTGACTCTAGCGGGAGTCAGTCCGGCGTCCTGACTTTC.

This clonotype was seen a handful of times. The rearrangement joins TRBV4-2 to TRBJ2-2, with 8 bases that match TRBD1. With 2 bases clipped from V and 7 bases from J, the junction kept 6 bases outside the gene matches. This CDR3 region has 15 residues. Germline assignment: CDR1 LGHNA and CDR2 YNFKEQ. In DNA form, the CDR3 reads TGTGCCAGCAGCCAACCAGCAGGGGGCATCGGGGAGCTGTTTTTT. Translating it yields CASSQPAGGIGELFF.

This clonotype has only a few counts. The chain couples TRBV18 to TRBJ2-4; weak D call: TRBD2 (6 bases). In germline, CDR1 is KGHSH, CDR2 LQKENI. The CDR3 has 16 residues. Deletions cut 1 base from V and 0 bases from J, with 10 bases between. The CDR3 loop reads CASSPQGLIAKNIQYF. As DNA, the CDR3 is TGTGCCAGCTCACCACAGGGACTCATAGCCAAAAACATTCAGTACTTC. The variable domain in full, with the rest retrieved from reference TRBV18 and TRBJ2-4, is NAGVMQNPRHLVRRRGQEARLRCSPMKGHSHVYWYRQLPEEGLKFMVYLQKENIIDESGMPKERFSAEFPKEGPSILRIQQVVRGDSAAYFCASSPQGLIAKNIQYFGAGTRLSVL.

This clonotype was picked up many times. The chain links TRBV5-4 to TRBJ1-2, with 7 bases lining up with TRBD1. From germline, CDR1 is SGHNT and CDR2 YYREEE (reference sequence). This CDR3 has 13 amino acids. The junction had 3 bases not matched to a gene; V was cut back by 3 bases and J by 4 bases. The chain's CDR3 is CASSSQGTYGYTF. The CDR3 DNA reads TGTGCCAGCAGCTCACAGGGGACCTATGGCTACACCTTC.

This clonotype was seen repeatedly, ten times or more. CDR3 residues: CASSFRSNTGELFF. The CDR3 coding sequence is TGTGCCAGCAGCTTTCGATCGAACACCGGGGAGCTGTTTTTT. J is TRBJ2-2 and V is TRBV7-3, with D uncertain. Germline V gene data show CDR1 as SGHTA and CDR2 as FQGTGA. V dropped 3 bases and J dropped 0 bases, with 5 bases sitting between them. This CDR3 has 14 amino acids.

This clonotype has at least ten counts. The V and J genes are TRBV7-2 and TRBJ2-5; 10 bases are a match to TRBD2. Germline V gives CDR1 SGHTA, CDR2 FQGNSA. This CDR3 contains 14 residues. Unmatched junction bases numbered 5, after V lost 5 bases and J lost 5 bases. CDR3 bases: TGTGCCAGCAGCCCTAGCGGGAGAGGGGAGACCCAGTACTTC. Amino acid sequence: CASSPSGRGETQYF.

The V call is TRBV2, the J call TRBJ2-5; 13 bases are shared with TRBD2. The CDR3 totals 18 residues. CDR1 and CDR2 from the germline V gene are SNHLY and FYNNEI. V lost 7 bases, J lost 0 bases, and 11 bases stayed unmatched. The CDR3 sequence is CASKKTGTSGMYQETQYF. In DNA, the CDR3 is TGTGCCAGCAAGAAAACCGGGACTAGCGGGATGTACCAAGAGACCCAGTACTTC.

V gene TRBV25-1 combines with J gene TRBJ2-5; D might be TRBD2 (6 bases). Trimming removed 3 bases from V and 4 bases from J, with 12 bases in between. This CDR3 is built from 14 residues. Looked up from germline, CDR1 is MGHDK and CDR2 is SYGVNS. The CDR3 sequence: CASSDRPGGETQYF. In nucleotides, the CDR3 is TGTGCCAGCAGTGACAGGCCCGGGGGAGAGACCCAGTACTTC.

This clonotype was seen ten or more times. The CDR3 nucleotides read TGCAGTGCTAGAGATCCGTCAGGGTTTAATTCACCCCTCCACTTT. Its protein is CSARDPSGFNSPLHF. The chain links TRBV20-1 to TRBJ1-6; a possible D gene is TRBD1 (5 bases). Germline V gene lookup returns CDR1 DFQATT and CDR2 SNEGSKA (reference sequence). The CDR3 runs 15 residues. The germline V and J ends were trimmed by 0 bases and 6 bases, with 12 bases remaining between them.

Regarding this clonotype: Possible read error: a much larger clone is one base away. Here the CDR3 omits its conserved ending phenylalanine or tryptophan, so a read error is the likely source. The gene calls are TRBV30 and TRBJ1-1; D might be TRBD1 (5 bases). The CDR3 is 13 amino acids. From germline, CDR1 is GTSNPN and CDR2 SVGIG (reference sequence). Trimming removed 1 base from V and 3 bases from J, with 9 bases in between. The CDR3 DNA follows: TGTGCCTGGAGTGATACGGGGGACACTGAAGCTTTCTCT. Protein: CAWSDTGDTEAFS.

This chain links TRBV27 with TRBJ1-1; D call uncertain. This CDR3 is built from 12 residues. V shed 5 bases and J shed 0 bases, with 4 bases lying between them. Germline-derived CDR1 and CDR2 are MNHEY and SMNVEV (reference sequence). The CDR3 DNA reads TGTGCCAGCAGTCACTTGAACACTGAAGCTTTCTTT. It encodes CASSHLNTEAFF.

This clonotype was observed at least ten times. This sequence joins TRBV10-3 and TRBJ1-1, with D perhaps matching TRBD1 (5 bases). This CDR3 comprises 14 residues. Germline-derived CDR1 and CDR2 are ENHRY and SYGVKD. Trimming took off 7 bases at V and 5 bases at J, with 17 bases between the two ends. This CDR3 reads CAITKDTGGTEAFF. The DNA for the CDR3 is TGTGCCATCACAAAAGACACCGGGGGGACTGAAGCTTTCTTT.

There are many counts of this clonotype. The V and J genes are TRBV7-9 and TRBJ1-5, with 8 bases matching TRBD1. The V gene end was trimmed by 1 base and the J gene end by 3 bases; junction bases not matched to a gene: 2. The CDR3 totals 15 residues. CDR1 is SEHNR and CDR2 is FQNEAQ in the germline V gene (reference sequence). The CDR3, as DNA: TGTGCCAGCAGCTTAGGGACAGGGCTCAATCAGCCCCAGCATTTT. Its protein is CASSLGTGLNQPQHF.

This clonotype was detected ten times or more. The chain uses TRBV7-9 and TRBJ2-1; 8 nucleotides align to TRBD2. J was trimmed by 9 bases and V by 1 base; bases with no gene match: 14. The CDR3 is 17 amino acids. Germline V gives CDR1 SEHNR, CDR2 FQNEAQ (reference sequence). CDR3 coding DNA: TGTGCCAGCAGCTTAGATGTCAGCGGGAGCCCCGCCAGTGAGCAGTTCTTC. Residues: CASSLDVSGSPASEQFF.

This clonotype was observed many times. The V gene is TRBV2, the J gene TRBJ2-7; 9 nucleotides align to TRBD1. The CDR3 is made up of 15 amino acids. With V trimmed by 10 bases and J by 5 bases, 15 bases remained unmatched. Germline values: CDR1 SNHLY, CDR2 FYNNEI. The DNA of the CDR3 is TGTGCCACAGGATTTGGGACAGGGCCGTGGGACGAGCAGTACTTC. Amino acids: CATGFGTGPWDEQYF.